This T cell receptor (beta chain) was sequenced in a study of a mutant IDH1 vaccine in newly diagnosed glioma. On the study more broadly: Patients got their first vaccination 4-6 weeks after radiotherapy alone, or with temozolomide cycles. Males made up about 60% and females roughly 40% of treated patients, whose mean age was around 40 years.

Method: immunoSEQ multiplex PCR; TCRdb's copy keeps in-frame clones and lacks some. The sample shows around 40,000 clones, 85% to 90% of them seen only once. As for time point: week 35, safety follow-up. Every single dose of the vaccine, 300 ug of mutant IDH1 20-mer peptide, came with topical imiquimod. Findings and limits, study-wide: Pseudoprogression showed no apparent link to changes in top peripheral T cell clonotypes. Vaccine-induced immune responses occurred in more than 85% of patients.

The CDR3 totals 18 residues. Per the germline V gene, CDR1 is SGHVS and CDR2 is FQNEAQ. With 5 bases clipped from V and 0 bases from J, the junction kept 12 bases outside the gene matches. To note about this clone: The target antigen is unknown.

The chain recombines TRBV7-8 with TRBJ2-3; 9 bases line up with TRBD1. The sequence derives from a man aged 40-55 years with glioma. The sequencing used PBMCs, collected from a glioma patient whose treatment included an IDH1 peptide vaccine. This CDR3 reads CASSQGQGPMPSTDTQYF. CDR3 DNA sequence: TGTGCCAGCAGCCAGGGACAGGGCCCTATGCCTAGCACAGATACGCAGTATTTT. The whole variable domain, filled in from reference TRBV7-8 and TRBJ2-3, reads GAGVSQSPRYKVAKRGQDVALRCDPISGHVSLFWYQQALGQGPEFLTYFQNEAQLDKSGLPSDRFFAERPEGSVSTLKIQRTQQEDSAVYLCASSQGQGPMPSTDTQYFGPGTRLTVL.